Sequencing of this TCR beta chain was carried out in a study of spatial heterogeneity in lung cancer. CDR3 length: 11 residues. Germline CDR1 and CDR2: MDHEN and SYDVKM. Stated time point: sample taken at primary tumor resection. TCRs were sequenced from unsorted whole RNA of tumor, nontumor lung or PBMC. This clonotype was seen ten or more times. Its ends do not fully match the called genes, so a read error is possible. Individually, TCR cDNA molecules were each labelled with a unique molecular identifier. MiXCR, run by TCRdb on the 5' RACE reads, gives a single entry per CDR3 protein. The repertoire holds some 15,000 distinct CDR3 sequences, roughly 9.1% seen once, with roughly 28% in the top ten.

The V gene is TRBV28, the J gene TRBJ2-7, with D perhaps TRBD2 (6 bases). The receptor's source is a male donor with early-stage non-small cell lung cancer. Sequences were derived from PBMCs, sampled at surgery. CDR3 loop: CASSNYRDLDF. The CDR3, as DNA: TGTGCCAGCAGCAATTACCGGGACTTGGACTTC.